This TCR beta chain originates from a study of T-cell memory formation after mild COVID-19. General observations from the study: Clones contracting across day 15 to 85 had a balanced CD4/CD8 profile; later expanding clones leaned CD4+.

In germline, CDR1 is MNHEY, CDR2 SVGAGI. The CDR3 consists of 12 residues. V was pared by 6 bases and J by 7 bases, with 10 bases between. Note on this clonotype: The antigen is unknown.

TCRdb redid the calling of the 5' RACE reads with MiXCR, one entry per CDR3 protein. The profile shows 550,000 to 650,000 distinct CDR3 sequences, roughly 17% of them singletons. The sequenced sample was PBMCs or a T cell subset sorted from them (not recorded which). The chain carries TRBV6-5 and TRBJ1-3; D unresolved. The receptor's source is an adult woman who had mild COVID-19 (a few samples of this study predate the infection). Cell type and time point are not known. The CDR3 DNA reads TGTGCCAGCAGCCCGGGATGGAACACCATATATTTT. Translated, it gives CASSPGWNTIYF.